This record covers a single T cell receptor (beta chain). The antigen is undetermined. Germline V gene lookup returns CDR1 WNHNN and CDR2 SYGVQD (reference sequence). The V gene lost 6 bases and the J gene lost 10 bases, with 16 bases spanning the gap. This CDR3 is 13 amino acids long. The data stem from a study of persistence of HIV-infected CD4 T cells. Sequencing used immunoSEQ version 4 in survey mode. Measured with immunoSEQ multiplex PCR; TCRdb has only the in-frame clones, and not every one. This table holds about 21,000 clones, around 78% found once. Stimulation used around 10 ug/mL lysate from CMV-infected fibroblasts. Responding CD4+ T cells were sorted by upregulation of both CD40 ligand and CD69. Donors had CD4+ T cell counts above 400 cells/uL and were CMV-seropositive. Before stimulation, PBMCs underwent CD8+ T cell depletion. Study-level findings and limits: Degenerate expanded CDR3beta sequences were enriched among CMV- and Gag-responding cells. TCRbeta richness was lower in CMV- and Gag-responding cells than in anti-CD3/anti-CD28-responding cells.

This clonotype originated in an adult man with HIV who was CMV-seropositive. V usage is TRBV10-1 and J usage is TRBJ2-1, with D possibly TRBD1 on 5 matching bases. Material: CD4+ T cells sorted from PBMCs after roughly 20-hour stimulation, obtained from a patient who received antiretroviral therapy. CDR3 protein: CASSPTVIGEQFF. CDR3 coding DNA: TGCGCCAGCAGCCCGACAGTTATAGGCGAGCAGTTCTTC.